This TCR beta chain was retrieved from a study of graft-versus-host responses after intestinal transplantation. Clones were read by immunoSEQ multiplex PCR, and TCRdb kept only the in-frame ones, dropping some. Here the sample spans approximately 18,000 clones, 85% to 95% being singletons. With 0 bases removed from V and 10 bases from J, the gap between germline ends came to 7 bases. The CDR3 is 11 residues long. Germline V gene lookup returns CDR1 SGHDT and CDR2 YYEEEE. The sample consisted of PBMCs, taken 23 days after intestinal transplant. The chain combines TRBV5-6 with TRBJ1-1; D unclear. The sequence derives from a human patient who received an intestinal transplant, so some T cells may come from the graft donor. Here the CDR3 reads CASSLGVVAFF. The CDR3 bases are TGTGCCAGCAGCTTGGGTGTCGTAGCTTTCTTT.